This is a list of T cell receptor beta chains from one sample in a study of T cell responses to AZD1222 COVID-19 vaccine. Assay: immunoSEQ multiplex PCR; the TCRdb copy retains only in-frame clones and omits some. The table includes over 100,000 clones, roughly 80% detected once. This sample comprised peripheral blood, obtained on day 0 of AZD1222 vaccination. These receptors were collected from an adult in good health. Each CDR3 is given with its conserved first and last residue. A D gene is named only where the DNA matches it firmly. Rows give clone size only sometimes, using once, few, many, or a class for an expanded clone.

-	TRBJ1-3	-	TRBV5-1	TGCGCCAGCAGCTTGGAGCAGGCTGGAAACACCATATATTTT	CASSLEQAGNTIYF
-	TRBJ2-2	-	TRBV11-2	TGTGCCAGCAGCCCGGGGGTGAACACCGGGGAGCTGTTTTTT	CASSPGVNTGELFF
-	TRBJ1-5	TRBD1	TRBV7-2	TGTGCCAGCAGCAGGGACAGGGGGCTACAGCCCCAGCATTTT	CASSRDRGLQPQHF
-	TRBJ1-1	-	TRBV6-5	TGTGCCAGCAGTTACTCGACTGGGACTGAAGCTTTCTTT	CASSYSTGTEAFF
-	TRBJ1-2	-	TRBV20-1	TGCAGTGCTAGTCAAGACTGGGGCGGCTACACCTTC	CSASQDWGGYTF
-	TRBJ2-1	-	TRBV3-1/TRBV3-2	TGTGCCAGCAGCCAAGCGAGGCAGTACAATGAGCAGTTCTTC	CASSQARQYNEQFF
-	TRBJ1-2	-	TRBV6-1	TGTGCCAGCAGTGAAGATGGTATTTTAAGTTCGACCTTC	CASSEDGILSSTF
-	TRBJ2-7	TRBD2	TRBV2	TGTGCCAGTAAATCCGGGACTAGTAACTACGAGCAGTACTTC	CASKSGTSNYEQYF
once	TRBJ2-7	TRBD1	TRBV14	TGTGCCAGCAGCCAAGGGGGGTCCCGACAGGGGCCTACCTTC	CASSQGGSRQGPTF
-	TRBJ2-7	-	TRBV28	TGTGCCAGCAGTTTAGCCAGTTACGAGCAGTACTTC	CASSLASYEQYF
-	TRBJ1-2	-	TRBV27	TGTGCCAGCTCGCCGCAGGGGCCGGGTGGCTACACCTTC	CASSPQGPGGYTF
few	TRBJ1-3	-	TRBV27	TGTGCCAGCAGTCCTGCCGGACAGTTCTCTGGAAACACCATATATTTT	CASSPAGQFSGNTIYF
once	TRBJ1-3	-	TRBV6-4	TGTGCCAGCAGTGACAATCGACAGTTATTATTTGGCCTCGCATCTGGAAACACCATATATTTT	CASSDNRQLLFGLASGNTIYF
-	TRBJ2-1	TRBD1	TRBV3-1/TRBV3-2	TGTGCCAGCAGCCAAGGTGAGGGACAGGGGGCAGGTGAGCAGTTCTTC	CASSQGEGQGAGEQFF
-	TRBJ1-4	TRBD1	TRBV3-1/TRBV3-2	TGTGCCAGCAGCCCTCTACAGGGGGCTCTTGCAACTAATGAAAAACTGTTTTTT	CASSPLQGALATNEKLFF
-	TRBJ2-6	-	TRBV5-5	TGTGCCAGCAGCTACGGGGTAGGGTCTGGGGCCAACGTCCTGACTTTC	CASSYGVGSGANVLTF
-	TRBJ1-3	-	TRBV24-1	TGTGCCACCAGTGCCGCTAACTCTGGAAACACCATATATTTT	CATSAANSGNTIYF
-	TRBJ2-7	-	TRBV11-3	TGTGCCAGCAGCCTAGCCGGTGCGTACGAGCAGTACTTC	CASSLAGAYEQYF
-	TRBJ2-5	-	TRBV9	TGTGCCAGCAGCGTTCAGAGCGGGTATCAAGAGACCCAGTACTTC	CASSVQSGYQETQYF
-	TRBJ1-1	-	TRBV28	TGTGCCAGCAGCCTCGGGGGGGTGGGAACTGAAGCTTTCTTT	CASSLGGVGTEAFF
-	TRBJ1-1	TRBD1	TRBV19	TGTGCCAGTACCGCTGAGGACAGGGACACTGAAGCTTTCTTT	CASTAEDRDTEAFF
-	TRBJ2-1	-	TRBV9	TGTGCCAGCAGCGTAGAGCCCCTGTGGAGCAATGAGCAGTTCTTC	CASSVEPLWSNEQFF
-	TRBJ2-7	-	TRBV20-1	TGCAGTGCTCAACTCTACGAGCAGTACTTC	CSAQLYEQYF
-	TRBJ1-2	-	TRBV5-8	TGTGCCAGCAGCCCGGCATGGTCTAACTATGGCTACACCTTC	CASSPAWSNYGYTF
-	TRBJ2-7	TRBD2	TRBV6-5	TGTGCCAGCAGTAGGACTAGCGGGAGCGCCTACGAGCAGTACTTC	CASSRTSGSAYEQYF
-	TRBJ1-1	-	TRBV5-6	TGTGCCAGCAGTCGAATCACTGAAGCTTTCTTT	CASSRITEAFF
-	TRBJ2-5	-	TRBV18	TGTGCCAGCTCACCACCTGCCAGGGAAGAGACCCAGTACTTC	CASSPPAREETQYF
-	TRBJ1-2	-	TRBV25-1	TGTGCCAGCAGTAACAGTAACTATGGCTACACCTTC	CASSNSNYGYTF
-	TRBJ2-5	-	TRBV20-1	TGCAGCCTACAAAACCAAGAGACCCAGTACTTC	CSLQNQETQYF
-	TRBJ2-3	-	TRBV21-1	TGTGCCAGCAGCATCCTTGGACTAGCAACAGATACGCAGTATTTT	CASSILGLATDTQYF
-	TRBJ2-5	-	TRBV20-1	TGCAGTGCCTTACCGGGGACCCAGTACTTC	CSALPGTQYF
-	TRBJ2-3	-	TRBV7-2	TGTGCCAGCAGCTTAAGGACACCTCGCACAGATACGCAGTATTTT	CASSLRTPRTDTQYF
-	TRBJ2-1	TRBD1	TRBV6-6	TGTGCCACCCCTCGATCCGGAGCCGAGGGGGCAGGAGACAATGAGCAGTTCTTC	CATPRSGAEGAGDNEQFF
-	TRBJ2-2	-	TRBV11-3	TGTGCCAGCAGCTTAGACCGAAGCCTAGTGCATACCGCGAACACCGGGGAGCTGTTTTTT	CASSLDRSLVHTANTGELFF
-	TRBJ2-2	-	TRBV5-1	TGCGCCAGCAGCTTAAATGACGGGGCCGGCGGGGAGCTGTTTTTT	CASSLNDGAGGELFF
-	TRBJ2-1	-	TRBV9	TGTGCCAGCAGCGCGGCCGGGTCCATCTACAATGAGCAGTTCTTC	CASSAAGSIYNEQFF
-	TRBJ1-6	TRBD1	TRBV19	TGTGCCAGTAGTAAGCCCGGGTCCGGGACAGGGGTCTCACCCCTCCACTTT	CASSKPGSGTGVSPLHF
-	TRBJ1-3	-	TRBV6-5	TGTGCCAGCAGACGGGGGGGCCCGGGTGGAAACACCATATATTTT	CASRRGGPGGNTIYF
-	TRBJ1-1	-	TRBV7-2	TGTGCCAGCAGCTTGGGGGGTACTATGAACACTGAAGCTTTCTTT	CASSLGGTMNTEAFF
-	TRBJ2-1	-	TRBV28	TGTGCCAGCAGTTGGCCAGGGCAGGCGGGGAACAATGAGCAGTTCTTC	CASSWPGQAGNNEQFF
once	TRBJ2-5	TRBD1	TRBV4-1	TGCGCCAGCAGCCAAGATAAGGGACAGGGGACCCAGTACTTC	CASSQDKGQGTQYF
-	TRBJ1-3	-	TRBV28	TGTGCCAGCAGTTTCAAGAGGAAATCCCGGGGAAACACCATATATTTT	CASSFKRKSRGNTIYF
-	TRBJ1-1	-	TRBV6-5	TGTGCCAGCACTAAACAACAGGGTACTGGGGCTGAAGCTTTCTTT	CASTKQQGTGAEAFF
-	TRBJ1-2	-	TRBV6-6	TGTGCCAGCACCCAAGAAACTGGCTACACCTTC	CASTQETGYTF
-	TRBJ1-6	-	TRBV6-1	TGTGCCAGCAGTGAGGGGAGCTCCTATAATTCACCCCTCCACTTT	CASSEGSSYNSPLHF
-	TRBJ1-1	-	TRBV11-1	TGTGCCAGCAGCCTTTCATACACCGAAGCTTTCTTT	CASSLSYTEAFF
-	TRBJ2-2	-	TRBV27	TGTGCCAGCAGTTTCGGTGGCGGGGTCAACACCGGGGAGCTGTTTTTT	CASSFGGGVNTGELFF
-	TRBJ1-4	-	TRBV28	TGTGCCAGCTATGGGGACGGTTCAACTAATGAAAAACTGTTTTTT	CASYGDGSTNEKLFF
-	TRBJ1-1	-	TRBV5-1	TGCGCCAGCAGCTTGACAGGGTTTAACACTGAAGCTTTCTTT	CASSLTGFNTEAFF
-	TRBJ2-2	TRBD1	TRBV5-1	TGCGCCAGCAGCTCACGAGACAGGGAAGGTCGGGAGCTGTTTTTT	CASSSRDREGRELFF
-	TRBJ1-2	-	TRBV11-2	TGTGCCAGCAGCCTCGTTCAGGGCAGGGGTCATGGCTACACCTTC	CASSLVQGRGHGYTF
-	TRBJ2-1	-	TRBV24-1	TGTGCCACCAGTGATTTTCCGGCTAGCTCCTACAATGAGCAGTTCTTC	CATSDFPASSYNEQFF